This T cell receptor beta chain appears in the sequencing data of a study of vaccination and CD4 T cells after COVID-19. Study-level background: Convalescent study patients returned SARS-CoV-2 positive nasal swab PCR results, with 8 to 10 mild cases and one severe. A median of around 70 days (range 14 to 241) separated dose two from the taking of post-vaccine samples.

Scientists ran DNA taken from cultured CD4+ T cells through the Oncomine TCR Beta short-read assay for sequencing. Each CDR3 protein gets one entry after TCRdb re-called the PCR reads with MiXCR. The data show some 11,000 distinct CDR3 sequences, under 40% seen once. About this clonotype: Its antigen is not identified.

Treatment here: roughly 10-day PBMC culture with coronavirus spike peptide pools or control peptides (ViraFEST assay). Dates of positive PCR ran from March to December 2020, before US Alpha, Beta and Delta variants. Study-level points and caveats: In convalescent patients, a median around 89% of reactive clones appeared only post-vaccination.

Germline V gene sequence: CDR1 SNHLY, CDR2 FYNNEI. V was clipped by 7 bases and J by 0 bases, with 10 bases between them. The CDR3 has 14 residues. Sequencing was done on a sample of cultured CD4+ T cells from blood. The chain combines TRBV2 with TRBJ1-3, with D unresolved. This sequence originates from a human donor with COVID-19. This CDR3 reads CASIYGSSGNTIYF. The CDR3 DNA sequence: TGTGCCAGCATATACGGGAGCTCTGGAAACACCATATATTTT.